This entry features one T cell receptor beta chain sequence. Its antigen is undetermined. The sample is drawn from a study of early T cells in non-severe SARS-CoV-2 infection. Study at large: Sequencing was performed on bulk RNA from unsorted whole blood, leaving chains unpaired. General study results and limits: VDJdb matching favored anti-spike CD8 responses, missing private and CD4 specificities.

Individual cDNA molecules were tagged with unique molecular identifiers. TCRdb processed the 5' RACE reads anew with MiXCR; each CDR3 protein has one entry. The sample records tens of thousands of distinct CDR3 sequences, about 13% being singletons. The sample was whole blood. This receptor was identified in an adult who was a healthcare worker with PCR-confirmed SARS-CoV-2 infection or an uninfected control (not recorded which).

Here the CDR3 reads CASSEGGISETQYF. The CDR3 DNA reads TGTGCCAGCAGTGAAGGGGGTATTAGTGAGACCCAGTACTTC. The chain recombines TRBV6-1 with TRBJ2-5; unclear D gene. The germline CDR1 and CDR2 sequences are MNHNS and SASEGT. The CDR3 has 14 amino acids. V gave up 1 base and J gave up 5 bases, with 11 bases separating them.